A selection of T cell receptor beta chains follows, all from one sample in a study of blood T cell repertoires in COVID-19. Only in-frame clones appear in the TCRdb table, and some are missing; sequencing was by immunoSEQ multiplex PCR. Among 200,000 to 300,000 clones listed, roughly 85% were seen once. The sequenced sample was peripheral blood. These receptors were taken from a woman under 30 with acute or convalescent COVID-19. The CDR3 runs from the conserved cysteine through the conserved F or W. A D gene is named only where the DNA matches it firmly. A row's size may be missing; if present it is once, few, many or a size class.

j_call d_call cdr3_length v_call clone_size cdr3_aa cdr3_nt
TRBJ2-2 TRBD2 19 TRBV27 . CASSLSVSKAGGWTGELFF TGTGCCAGCAGTTTATCCGTCTCCAAAGCGGGAGGGTGGACCGGGGAGCTGTTTTTT
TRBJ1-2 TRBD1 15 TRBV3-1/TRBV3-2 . CASSQAGQGDYGYTF TGTGCCAGCAGCCAGGCGGGACAGGGGGACTATGGCTACACCTTC
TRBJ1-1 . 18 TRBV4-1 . CASSQDGAVVAMNTEAFF TGCGCCAGCAGCCAAGATGGGGCTGTGGTAGCCATGAACACTGAAGCTTTCTTT
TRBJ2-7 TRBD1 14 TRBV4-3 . CASSQTTGSSEQYF TGCGCCAGCAGCCAAACGACAGGGTCGTCCGAGCAGTACTTC
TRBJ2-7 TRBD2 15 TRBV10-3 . CAISESETSGYEQYF TGTGCCATCAGTGAGTCGGAGACTAGCGGCTACGAGCAGTACTTC
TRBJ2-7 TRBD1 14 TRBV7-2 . CASSSGQVGAEQYF TGTGCCAGCAGCTCCGGACAGGTGGGGGCCGAGCAGTACTTC
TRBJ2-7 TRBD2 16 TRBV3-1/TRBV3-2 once CASSQAASGRSYEQYF TGTGCCAGCAGCCAAGCGGCTAGCGGGAGATCCTACGAGCAGTACTTC
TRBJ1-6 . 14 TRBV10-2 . CASYGQTNNSPLHF TGCGCCAGCTACGGACAGACAAATAATTCACCCCTCCACTTT
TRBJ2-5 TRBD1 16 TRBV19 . CASRPGTGMGQETQYF TGTGCCAGTAGACCCGGGACAGGGATGGGGCAAGAGACCCAGTACTTC
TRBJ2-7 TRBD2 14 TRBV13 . CASRPSGKSYEQYF TGTGCCAGCAGACCTAGCGGGAAGTCCTACGAGCAGTACTTC
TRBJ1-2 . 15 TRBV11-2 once CASSLDLGRGRGYTF TGTGCCAGCAGCTTAGATCTGGGCAGGGGTAGGGGCTACACCTTC
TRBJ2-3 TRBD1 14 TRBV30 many CAWGRQGGTDTQYF TGTGCCTGGGGTCGACAGGGCGGCACAGATACGCAGTATTTT
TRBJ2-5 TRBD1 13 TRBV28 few CASRDRAQETQYF TGTGCCAGCAGGGACAGGGCCCAAGAGACCCAGTACTTC
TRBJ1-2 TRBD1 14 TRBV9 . CASSATGGTYGYTF TGTGCCAGCAGCGCGACAGGGGGAACCTATGGCTACACCTTC
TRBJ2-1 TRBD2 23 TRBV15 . CATSREDLRGLAGTRGSYNEQFF TGTGCCACCAGCAGAGAAGACCTCCGGGGACTAGCGGGGACACGGGGATCCTACAATGAGCAGTTCTTC
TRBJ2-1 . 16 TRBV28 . CASSLLRDFTYNEQFF TGTGCCAGCAGTTTATTGCGGGACTTCACCTACAATGAGCAGTTCTTC
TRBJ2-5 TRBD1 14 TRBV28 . CASSHGQGAKTQYF TGTGCCAGCAGCCACGGGCAGGGGGCGAAGACCCAGTACTTC
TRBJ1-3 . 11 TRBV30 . CAWIKGNTIYF TGTGCCTGGATAAAAGGAAACACCATATATTTT
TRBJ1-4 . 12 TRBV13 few CASSFRGEKLFF TGTGCCAGCAGCTTCAGGGGTGAAAAACTGTTTTTT
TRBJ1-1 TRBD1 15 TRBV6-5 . CASSADRGRNTEAFF TGTGCCAGCAGCGCCGACAGGGGGAGGAACACTGAAGCTTTCTTT
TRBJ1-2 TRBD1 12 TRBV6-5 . CASSDRVDGYTF TGTGCCAGCAGCGACAGGGTGGATGGCTACACCTTC
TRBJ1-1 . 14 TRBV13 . CASRSGFGNTEAFF TGTGCCAGCAGATCAGGGTTCGGGAACACTGAAGCTTTCTTT
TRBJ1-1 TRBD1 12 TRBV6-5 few CASSYLTGAAFF TGTGCCAGCAGTTACCTGACAGGGGCGGCTTTCTTT
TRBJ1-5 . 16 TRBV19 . CASSPLGSASDQPQHF TGTGCCAGTAGTCCCCTCGGAAGCGCGTCGGATCAGCCCCAGCATTTT
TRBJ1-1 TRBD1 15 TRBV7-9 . CASSFGQGGYTEAFF TGTGCCAGCAGCTTCGGACAGGGCGGCTATACTGAAGCTTTCTTT
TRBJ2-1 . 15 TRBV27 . CASSTPTRYSHEQFF TGTGCCAGCAGTACCCCGACTAGGTATTCCCATGAGCAGTTCTTC